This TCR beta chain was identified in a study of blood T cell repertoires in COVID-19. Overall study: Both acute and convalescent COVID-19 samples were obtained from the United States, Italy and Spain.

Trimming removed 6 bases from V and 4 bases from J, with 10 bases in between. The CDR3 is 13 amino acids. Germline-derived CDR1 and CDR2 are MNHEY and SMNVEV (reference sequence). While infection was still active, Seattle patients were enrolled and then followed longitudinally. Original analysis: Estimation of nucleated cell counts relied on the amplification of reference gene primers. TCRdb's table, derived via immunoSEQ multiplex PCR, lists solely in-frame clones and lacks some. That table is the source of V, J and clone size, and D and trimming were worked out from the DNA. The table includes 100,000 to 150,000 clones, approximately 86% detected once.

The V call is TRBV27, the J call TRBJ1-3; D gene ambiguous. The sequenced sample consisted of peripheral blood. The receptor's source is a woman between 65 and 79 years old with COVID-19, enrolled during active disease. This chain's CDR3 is CASSLWAGNTIYF. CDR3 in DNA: TGTGCCAGCAGCCTTTGGGCCGGAAACACCATATATTTT.